These 9 T cell receptor beta chains originate from one sample sequenced in a study of blood T cell repertoires in COVID-19. The data were produced by immunoSEQ multiplex PCR, yet TCRdb's version contains in-frame clones alone and is incomplete. Here the sample spans approximately 210,000 clones, 84% being singletons. The sample consisted of peripheral blood. Every receptor here comes from a woman aged 70-85 years with active or convalescent COVID-19.

This rearrangement joins TRBV3-1 (or the pseudogene TRBV3-2) to TRBJ2-3, with 12 nucleotides matching TRBD2. Germline loops: CDR1 LGHDT, CDR2 YNNKEL (reference sequence). The J segment lost 3 bases and the V segment lost 0 bases, leaving 4 bases of the junction unmatched. The CDR3 has 17 amino acids. This CDR3 is CASSQEETSGSTDTQYF. DNA of the CDR3: TGTGCCAGCAGCCAAGAGGAGACTAGCGGGAGTACAGATACGCAGTATTTT.

The V gene is TRBV9, the J gene TRBJ1-5; a possible D gene is TRBD1 (5 bases). V was pared by 3 bases and J by 4 bases, with 14 bases between. This CDR3 has 15 amino acids. The germline gives CDR1 SGDLS, CDR2 YYNGEE. For the CDR3, the DNA is TGTGCCAGCAGCGGGGACTCCGTGGGAAATCAGCCCCAGCATTTT. Translated: CASSGDSVGNQPQHF.

The V gene is TRBV12-3 or TRBV12-4, the J gene TRBJ2-3; D gene ambiguous. The V end was cut by 5 bases, the J end by 6 bases, with 6 bases between. The CDR3 consists of 11 residues. The CDR3 loop reads CASSLQDTQYF. The CDR3 DNA is TGTGCCAGCAGTCTCCAGGATACGCAGTATTTT.

The CDR3 loop reads CASSISGVGAFF. DNA for the CDR3: TGTGCCAGTAGTATTTCGGGAGTTGGAGCTTTCTTT. The gene calls are TRBV19 and TRBJ1-1; D ambiguous. The CDR3 covers 12 residues. Trimming removed 3 bases from V and 10 bases from J, with 12 bases in between. Per germline, CDR1 LNHDA and CDR2 SQIVND (reference sequence).

This chain links TRBV6-8 with TRBJ1-1; weak D call: TRBD1 (6 bases). The germline CDR1 and CDR2 sequences are MNHGY and SAAAGT. CDR3 size: 19 residues. V was trimmed by 5 bases and J by 0 bases, leaving 25 bases between them. The CDR3 region is CASSPDRSLNYTLNTEAFF. The CDR3 nucleotides are TGTGCCAGCAGTCCTGACAGGTCCCTAAACTACACTTTGAACACTGAAGCTTTCTTT.

This chain links TRBV7-9 with TRBJ1-2; D is unresolved. The CDR3 spans 14 residues. The V gene's germline CDR1 is SEHNR and CDR2 FQNEAQ (reference sequence). V was cut by 5 bases and J by 5 bases, with 15 bases left in between. The CDR3 protein is CASSPGEAGYGYTF. CDR3 nucleotide sequence: TGTGCCAGCAGCCCCGGCGAGGCGGGGTATGGCTACACCTTC. The whole variable domain, remainder taken from reference TRBV7-9 and TRBJ1-2, is DTGVSQNPRHKITKRGQNVTFRCDPISEHNRLYWYRQTLGQGPEFLTYFQNEAQLEKSRLLSDRFSAERPKGSFSTLEIQRTEQGDSAMYLCASSPGEAGYGYTFGSGTRLTVV.

The chain joins TRBV6-1 to TRBJ2-1; a weak D match, TRBD2 (6 bases). Between the trimmed V and J ends, which lost 2 bases and 4 bases, there was a span of 6 bases. The V gene's germline CDR1 is MNHNS and CDR2 SASEGT. This CDR3 spans 13 amino acids. DNA for the CDR3: TGTGCCAGCAGTGAACGGGAGTACAATGAGCAGTTCTTC. Its protein is CASSEREYNEQFF.

The rearrangement uses TRBV6-5 and TRBJ2-2; 7 bases match TRBD2. The CDR3 is made up of 15 amino acids. The germline gives CDR1 MNHEY, CDR2 SVGAGI. Trimming at V came to 1 base and at J to 1 base, leaving 0 bases not matched to a gene. CDR3 region: CASSYWGGNTGELFF. CDR3 sequence (DNA): TGTGCCAGCAGTTACTGGGGGGGGAACACCGGGGAGCTGTTTTTT.

The chain links TRBV19 to TRBJ1-2; 8 positions match TRBD1. V was clipped by 1 base and J by 7 bases; unmatched bases: 5. In germline, CDR1 is LNHDA, CDR2 SQIVND (reference sequence). The CDR3 extends over 14 amino acids. The CDR3, as DNA: TGTGCCAGTAGTATAGGGGCAGGGGGCATTGGCTACACCTTC. Its protein is CASSIGAGGIGYTF. The variable domain in full, completed from reference TRBV19 and TRBJ1-2, reads DGGITQSPKYLFRKEGQNVTLSCEQNLNHDAMYWYRQDPGQGLRLIYYSQIVNDFQKGDIAEGYSVSREKKESFPLTVTSAQKNPTAFYLCASSIGAGGIGYTFGSGTRLTVV.